The clone carrying this T cell receptor (beta chain) appeared once. This entry belongs to a study of technical replicates of blood from several donors. Germline loops: CDR1 LNHDA, CDR2 SQIVND (reference sequence). V lost 7 bases, J lost 5 bases, and 9 bases lay in between. This CDR3 comprises 11 residues. Generated by immunoSEQ multiplex PCR, the TCRdb table keeps only in-frame clones and is missing some. Here the sample spans 65,000 to 80,000 clones, under 99% being singletons. Specimen: T cells isolated from PBMCs. The chain employs TRBV19 and TRBJ2-7; a possible D gene is TRBD2 (6 bases). This receptor was obtained from a human donor in good health. CDR3: CASNWGDEQYF. DNA of the CDR3: TGTGCCAGTAACTGGGGGGACGAGCAGTACTTC. Variable domain in full (rest from reference TRBV19 and TRBJ2-7): DGGITQSPKYLFRKEGQNVTLSCEQNLNHDAMYWYRQDPGQGLRLIYYSQIVNDFQKGDIAEGYSVSREKKESFPLTVTSAQKNPTAFYLCASNWGDEQYFGPGTRLTVT.